This passage covers 5 T cell receptor beta chains from one sample sequenced in a study of T cells in Graves' hyperthyroidism and ophthalmopathy. Using RNA transcripts as the source, TCR beta CDR3 regions were amplified. TCR CDR3 regions were first amplified by RT-PCR with HTBI primers. TCRdb ran MiXCR on the multiplex PCR reads and lists one entry per CDR3 protein. The data hold 450,000 to 500,000 distinct CDR3 sequences, with about 20% observed a single time. The sample consisted of blood. All receptors come from a woman aged 70-85 years with Graves' ophthalmopathy.

J is TRBJ2-5 and V is TRBV30; 13 nucleotides line up with TRBD2. There are 15 residues in the CDR3. Germline lookup yields CDR1 GTSNPN and CDR2 SVGIG (reference sequence). V was clipped by 3 bases and J by 5 bases; unmatched bases: 6. CDR3 residues: CAWRRTSGRGETQYF. CDR3 DNA: TGTGCCTGGAGGAGGACTAGCGGGAGAGGCGAGACCCAGTACTTC.

The CDR3 sequence: CASSLTGTSGNEQYF. CDR3 nucleotide sequence: TGTGCCAGCAGCCTGACCGGGACTAGCGGGAACGAGCAGTACTTC. The chain links TRBV7-3 to TRBJ2-7, with TRBD2 matching over 13 bases. Germline V gene sequence: CDR1 SGHTA, CDR2 FQGTGA. With V trimmed by 5 bases and J by 5 bases, 6 bases remained unmatched. CDR3 length equals 15 residues.

CDR3 amino acids: CASSAGPVPGSGELFF. The CDR3 DNA is TGCGCCAGCAGCGCCGGGCCGGTCCCCGGATCAGGGGAGCTGTTTTTT. The gene calls are TRBV5-1 and TRBJ2-2; D ambiguous. The CDR3 loop spans 16 amino acids. Germline V CDR1 and CDR2: SGHRS, YFSETQ. With 4 bases removed from V and 8 bases from J, the gap between germline ends came to 21 bases.

This clonotype was detected ten times or more. The chain recombines TRBV27 with TRBJ2-1; 10 bases match TRBD2. J lost 9 bases, V lost 6 bases, and 11 bases had no gene match. The CDR3 is made up of 15 amino acids. Germline V gene lookup returns CDR1 MNHEY and CDR2 SMNVEV (reference sequence). CDR3 residues: CASSQGLAGVSEQFF. The CDR3 nucleotides read TGTGCCAGCAGCCAGGGGCTAGCGGGAGTTAGTGAGCAGTTCTTC.

This clonotype was counted at least ten times. The rearrangement uses TRBV11-2 and TRBJ2-2; D remains unclear. This CDR3 has 12 residues. Germline V gene data show CDR1 as SGHAT and CDR2 as FQNNGV. The V end lost 5 bases, the J end lost 8 bases, and 9 bases lay between the germline ends. CDR3 sequence (DNA): TGTGCCAGCAGCCGAACCGAGGGGGAGCTGTTTTTT. Translation: CASSRTEGELFF. The full variable domain, completed using reference TRBV11-2 and TRBJ2-2, is EAGVAQSPRYKIIEKRQSVAFWCNPISGHATLYWYQQILGQGPKLLIQFQNNGVVDDSQLPKDRFSAERLKGVDSTLKIQPAKLEDSAVYLCASSRTEGELFFGEGSRLTVL.